The 18 T cell receptor beta chains reported below all come from one sample, sequenced in a study of blood T cell repertoires in COVID-19. Sequencing used immunoSEQ multiplex PCR; TCRdb keeps in-frame clones, though not all of them. The repertoire holds approximately 100,000 clones, with 92% as singletons. Sequenced: peripheral blood. Receptor source: a man aged 65 to 79 with acute or convalescent COVID-19.

The chain couples TRBV24-1 to TRBJ2-5, with a possible D match to TRBD2 (5 bases). The length of the CDR3 is 14 residues. From germline, CDR1 is KGHDR and CDR2 SFDVKD. V was trimmed by 2 bases and J by 7 bases, leaving 13 bases between them. The chain's CDR3 is CATSDSAVGGTQYF. DNA for the CDR3: TGTGCCACCAGTGATTCGGCAGTTGGAGGGACCCAGTACTTC.

This chain connects TRBV7-2 to TRBJ1-2; 7 nucleotides agree with TRBD1. Germline loops: CDR1 SGHTA, CDR2 FQGNSA. V dropped 5 bases and J dropped 4; count of bases not matched to a gene: 13. The CDR3 runs 16 residues. The CDR3 DNA reads TGTGCCAGCAGCCCCCATGGATCGGGACAGAGCTATGGCTACACCTTC. Translation gives CASSPHGSGQSYGYTF.

This rearrangement joins TRBV6-5 to TRBJ1-4, with 10 bases aligning to TRBD1. The CDR3 is made up of 14 amino acids. Trimming cost V 8 bases and J 5 bases; bases outside gene matches: 5. CDR1 and CDR2 from the germline V gene are MNHEY and SVGAGI. CDR3 DNA sequence: TGTGCCAGCGCCCGGGACAGGGGAAATGAAAAACTGTTTTTT. Its translation: CASARDRGNEKLFF.

This sequence joins TRBV5-8 and TRBJ2-5; 7 positions agree with TRBD1. This CDR3 region has 14 residues. The V gene end was trimmed by 3 bases and the J gene end by 4 bases; junction bases not matched to a gene: 6. Germline V gene lookup returns CDR1 SGHTS and CDR2 YDEGEE. This chain's CDR3 is CASSSTWTGETQYF. In DNA form, the CDR3 reads TGTGCCAGCAGCTCGACCTGGACAGGAGAGACCCAGTACTTC.

There are a few counts of this clone. The V and J genes are TRBV19 and TRBJ1-5; 7 bases are shared with TRBD1. The germline CDR1 and CDR2 sequences are LNHDA and SQIVND (reference sequence). Germline trimming cut 5 bases from V and 0 bases from J; bases unmatched to any gene: 4. This CDR3 contains 15 residues. Here the CDR3 reads CASSPDRVSNQPQHF. The CDR3 DNA follows: TGTGCCAGTAGTCCCGACAGGGTTAGCAATCAGCCCCAGCATTTT.

The chain recombines TRBV7-2 with TRBJ2-7; 8 nucleotides agree with TRBD1. This CDR3 is 18 amino acids long. After removal of 5 bases from V and 4 bases from J, the junction contained 19 bases not matched to a gene. Per germline, CDR1 SGHTA and CDR2 FQGNSA. CDR3 protein: CASSRRGRYRGTTYEQYF. As DNA, the CDR3 is TGTGCCAGCAGCCGCCGGGGGAGATACAGGGGGACGACTTACGAGCAGTACTTC.

The chain carries TRBV5-6 and TRBJ1-6, with 7 bases identical to TRBD1. Germline V gene data show CDR1 as SGHDT and CDR2 as YYEEEE. CDR3 length equals 15 residues. Trimming took 4 bases from V and 10 from J; bases not matched to a gene: 11. In nucleotides, the CDR3 is TGTGCCAGCAGCCCGACAGGGATCCGGAGATCACCCCTCCACTTT. Translating it yields CASSPTGIRRSPLHF.

This chain joins TRBV11-2 and TRBJ1-6; D is possibly TRBD1 (6 bases). V lost 2 bases, J lost 1 base, and 9 bases lay in between. Germline CDR1 and CDR2: SGHAT and FQNNGV. The CDR3 is 16 residues long. The CDR3 reads CASSLWQGSYNSPLHF. CDR3 DNA sequence: TGTGCCAGCAGCTTATGGCAGGGGTCCTATAATTCACCCCTCCACTTT. The full variable domain, its missing parts supplied by reference TRBV11-2 and TRBJ1-6, is EAGVAQSPRYKIIEKRQSVAFWCNPISGHATLYWYQQILGQGPKLLIQFQNNGVVDDSQLPKDRFSAERLKGVDSTLKIQPAKLEDSAVYLCASSLWQGSYNSPLHFGNGTRLTVT.

CDR3 sequence reads: CASRGTGTNYGYTF. CDR3 coding DNA: TGTGCCAGCAGGGGGACAGGGACTAACTATGGCTACACCTTC. This chain joins TRBV5-4 and TRBJ1-2; 9 bases agree with TRBD1. V lost 5 bases, J lost 0 bases, and 2 bases stayed unmatched. CDR1 and CDR2 from the germline V gene are SGHNT and YYREEE (reference sequence). The CDR3 is made up of 14 amino acids.

The table lists this clone with a count of one. The chain couples TRBV15 to TRBJ2-6, with D possibly being TRBD2 (5 bases). Trimming shortened V by 1 base and J by 4 bases, and 8 bases separated the two germline ends. Per germline, CDR1 LNHNV and CDR2 YYDKDF (reference sequence). The CDR3 covers 15 residues. CDR3 nucleotides: TGTGCCACCAGCAGAGCGGGGTCAGGGGCCAACGTCCTGACTTTC. This translates into CATSRAGSGANVLTF.

The rearrangement joins TRBV9 to TRBJ2-1; D call uncertain. Germline CDR1 SGDLS, CDR2 YYNGEE. CDR3 size: 14 residues. V was clipped by 2 bases and J by 5 bases, with 11 bases between them. The CDR3 loop is CASSVRPSDNEQFF. The CDR3 DNA reads as TGTGCCAGCAGCGTCCGCCCGTCGGACAATGAGCAGTTCTTC.

This chain links TRBV5-4 with TRBJ1-2; D gene uncertain. Trimming removed 4 bases at V and 0 bases at J, with 10 bases between. There are 14 residues in the CDR3. The V gene's germline CDR1 is SGHNT and CDR2 YYREEE (reference sequence). This chain's CDR3 is CASSIPTPNYGYTF. In DNA, the CDR3 is TGTGCCAGCAGCATCCCGACACCTAACTATGGCTACACCTTC.

This chain uses TRBV10-3 with TRBJ2-1; 8 bases line up with TRBD1. V lost 3 bases and J lost 4; bases outside the gene matches: 5. Germline lookup yields CDR1 ENHRY and CDR2 SYGVKD. CDR3 length equals 15 residues. In DNA form, the CDR3 reads TGTGCCATCAGTGAACCGACAGGGGATTACAATGAGCAGTTCTTC. Residues: CAISEPTGDYNEQFF.

V is TRBV28 and J is TRBJ2-1, with TRBD2 matching over 7 bases. Germline assignment: CDR1 MDHEN and CDR2 SYDVKM. The CDR3 totals 13 residues. V lost 6 bases, J lost 8 bases, and 7 bases stayed unmatched. The CDR3 here is CASSFSGRHEQFF. As DNA, the CDR3 is TGTGCCAGCAGCTTTAGCGGGCGCCATGAGCAGTTCTTC.

The V and J genes are TRBV4-1 and TRBJ1-2; no clear D. The germline CDR1 and CDR2 sequences are MGHRA and YSYEKL. The V and J ends lost 3 bases and 1 base respectively, with 6 bases between them. The length of the CDR3 is 13 residues. DNA of the CDR3: TGCGCCAGCAGCCACGTAGTTAACTATGGCTACACCTTC. Amino acids: CASSHVVNYGYTF.

V gene TRBV5-1 combines with J gene TRBJ1-2, with D possibly TRBD1 on 6 matching bases. Germline V gene sequence: CDR1 SGHRS, CDR2 YFSETQ. The V end was cut by 4 bases, the J end by 1 base, with 11 bases between. The CDR3 extends over 14 amino acids. The CDR3 protein is CASSPGGGNYGYTF. The CDR3 nucleotides are TGCGCCAGCAGCCCGGGAGGGGGTAACTATGGCTACACCTTC. Full variable domain (remainder filled in from reference TRBV5-1 and TRBJ1-2): KAGVTQTPRYLIKTRGQQVTLSCSPISGHRSVSWYQQTPGQGLQFLFEYFSETQRNKGNFPGRFSGRQFSNSRSEMNVSTLELGDSALYLCASSPGGGNYGYTFGSGTRLTVV.

V usage is TRBV10-1 and J usage is TRBJ2-7, with D tentatively TRBD2 (6 bases). The V end lost 1 base, the J end lost 2 bases, and 21 bases lay between the germline ends. There are 18 residues in the CDR3. CDR1 and CDR2 (germline): WNHNN, SYGVQD (reference sequence). CDR3 sequence (DNA): TGCGCCAGCAGTGAGTGTTCAGGGAGGCGATTCTTGCCCTACGAGCAGTACTTC. Protein sequence: CASSECSGRRFLPYEQYF.

The chain has TRBV28 and TRBJ2-7; D is possibly TRBD1 (5 bases). Germline V lookup: CDR1 MDHEN, CDR2 SYDVKM. This CDR3 comprises 15 residues. Between the trimmed V and J ends, which lost 2 bases and 2 bases, there was a span of 13 bases. The CDR3, as DNA: TGTGCCAGCAGTTTACCTTGGGGCGCAACCTACGAGCAGTACTTC. Its protein product is CASSLPWGATYEQYF.